This T cell receptor (beta chain) was identified in a study of cytomegalovirus exposure and HLA in healthy donors. Overall study findings and caveats: TCR beta chain V- and J-gene trimming was linked, in a later analysis, to a missense variant in DCLRE1C.

The CDR3 length is 14 residues. In germline, CDR1 is SGHRS, CDR2 YFSETQ. V lost 4 bases, J lost 1 base, and 2 bases stayed unmatched. Worth noting for this clone: The antigen is not known.

It was with 60 Vbeta and 13 Jbeta primers that the PCR ran. Repertoires were generated with immunoSEQ multiplex PCR, while TCRdb's copy carries only in-frame clones and drops some. Altogether around 130,000 clones are present, approximately 80% being singletons, with the ten largest covering 2.5% to 3%. This receptor was identified in a boy aged 2-9 years in good health and CMV-seronegative. Sequenced material: PBMCs. The J gene is TRBJ1-1, the V gene TRBV5-1; 9 bases line up with TRBD1. CDR3 region: CASSKDRGNTEAFF. The DNA of the CDR3 is TGCGCCAGCAGCAAGGACAGGGGGAACACTGAAGCTTTCTTT.